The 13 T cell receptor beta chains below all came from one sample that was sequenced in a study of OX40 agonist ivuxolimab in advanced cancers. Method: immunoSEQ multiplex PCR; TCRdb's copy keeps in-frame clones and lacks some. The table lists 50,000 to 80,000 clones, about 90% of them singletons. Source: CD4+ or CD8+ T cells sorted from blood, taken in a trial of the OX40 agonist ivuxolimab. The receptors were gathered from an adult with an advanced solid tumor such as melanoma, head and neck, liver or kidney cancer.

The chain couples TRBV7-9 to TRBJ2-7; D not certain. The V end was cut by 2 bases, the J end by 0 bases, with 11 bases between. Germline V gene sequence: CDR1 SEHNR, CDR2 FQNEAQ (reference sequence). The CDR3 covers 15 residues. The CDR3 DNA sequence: TGTGCCAGCAGCTTATTGCTGGGAAGCTCCTACGAGCAGTACTTC. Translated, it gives CASSLLLGSSYEQYF.

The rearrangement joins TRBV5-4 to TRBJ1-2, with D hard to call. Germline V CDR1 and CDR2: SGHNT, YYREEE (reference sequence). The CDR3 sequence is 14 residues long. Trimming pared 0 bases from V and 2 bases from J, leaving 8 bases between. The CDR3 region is CASSLEGNNYGYTF. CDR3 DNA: TGTGCCAGCAGCTTGGAGGGTAACAACTATGGCTACACCTTC.

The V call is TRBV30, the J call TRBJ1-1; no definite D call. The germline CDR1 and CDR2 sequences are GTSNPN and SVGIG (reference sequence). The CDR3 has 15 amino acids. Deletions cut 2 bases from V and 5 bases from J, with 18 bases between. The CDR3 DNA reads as TGTGCCTGGAGTCCCCCCGGGATCCGAAGGACTGAAGCTTTCTTT. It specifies CAWSPPGIRRTEAFF. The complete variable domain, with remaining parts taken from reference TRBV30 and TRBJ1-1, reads SQTIHQWPATLVQPVGSPLSLECTVEGTSNPNLYWYRQAAGRGLQLLFYSVGIGQISSEVPQNLSASRPQDRQFILSSKKLLLSDSGFYLCAWSPPGIRRTEAFFGQGTRLTVV.

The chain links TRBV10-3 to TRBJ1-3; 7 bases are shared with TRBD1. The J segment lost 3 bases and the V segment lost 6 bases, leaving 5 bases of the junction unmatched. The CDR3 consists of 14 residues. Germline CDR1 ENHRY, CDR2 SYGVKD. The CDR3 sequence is CAIRTQGIGNTIYF. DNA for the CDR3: TGTGCCATCAGAACACAGGGGATTGGAAACACCATATATTTT.

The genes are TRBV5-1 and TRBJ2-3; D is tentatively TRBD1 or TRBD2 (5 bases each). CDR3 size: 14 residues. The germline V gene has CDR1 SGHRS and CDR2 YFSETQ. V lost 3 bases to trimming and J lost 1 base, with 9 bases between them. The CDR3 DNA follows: TGCGCCAGCAGCTCGGGACCGGGCACAGATACGCAGTATTTT. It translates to CASSSGPGTDTQYF.

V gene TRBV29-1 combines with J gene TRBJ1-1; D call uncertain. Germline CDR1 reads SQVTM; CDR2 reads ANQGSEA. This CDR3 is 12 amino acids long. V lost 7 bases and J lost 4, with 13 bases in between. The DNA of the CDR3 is TGCAGCGCCGGCGGTGTGAGCACTGAAGCTTTCTTT. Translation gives CSAGGVSTEAFF.

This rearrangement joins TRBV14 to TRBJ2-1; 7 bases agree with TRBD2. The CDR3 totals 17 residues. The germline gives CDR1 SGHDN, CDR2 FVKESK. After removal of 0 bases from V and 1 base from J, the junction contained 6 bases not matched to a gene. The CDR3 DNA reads TGTGCCAGCAGCCAAGAAGGGGCGGGAGTATCCTACAATGAGCAGTTCTTC. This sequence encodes CASSQEGAGVSYNEQFF.

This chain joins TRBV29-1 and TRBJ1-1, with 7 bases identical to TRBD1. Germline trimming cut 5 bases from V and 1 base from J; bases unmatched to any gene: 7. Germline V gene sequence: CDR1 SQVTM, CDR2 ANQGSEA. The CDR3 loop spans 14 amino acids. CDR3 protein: CSVRHRGPNTEAFF. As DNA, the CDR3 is TGCAGCGTTCGTCATAGGGGGCCGAACACTGAAGCTTTCTTT. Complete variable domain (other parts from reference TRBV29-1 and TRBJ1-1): SAVISQKPSRDICQRGTSLTIQCQVDSQVTMMFWYRQQPGQSLTLIATANQGSEATYESGFVIDKFPISRPNLTFSTLTVSNMSPEDSSIYLCSVRHRGPNTEAFFGQGTRLTVV.

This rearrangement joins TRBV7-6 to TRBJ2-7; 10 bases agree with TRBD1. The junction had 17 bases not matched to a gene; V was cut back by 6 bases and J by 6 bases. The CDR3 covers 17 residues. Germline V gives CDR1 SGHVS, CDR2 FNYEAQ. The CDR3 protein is CASSYLNLGTGVSEQYF. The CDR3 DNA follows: TGTGCCAGCAGTTACCTAAACCTAGGGACAGGGGTGTCCGAGCAGTACTTC.

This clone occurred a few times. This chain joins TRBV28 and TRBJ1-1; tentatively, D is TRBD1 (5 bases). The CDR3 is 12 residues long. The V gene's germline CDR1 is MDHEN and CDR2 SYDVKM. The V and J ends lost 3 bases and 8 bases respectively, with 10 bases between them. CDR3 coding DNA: TGTGCCAGCAGTTTGGGCCAGGGCGAAGCTTTCTTT. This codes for CASSLGQGEAFF.

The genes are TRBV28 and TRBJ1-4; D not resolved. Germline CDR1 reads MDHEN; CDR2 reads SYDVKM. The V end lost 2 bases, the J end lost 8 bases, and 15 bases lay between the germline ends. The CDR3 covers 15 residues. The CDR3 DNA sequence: TGTGCCAGCAGTTTAGTAGGAGGAGTTCAGGAAAAACTGTTTTTT. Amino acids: CASSLVGGVQEKLFF.

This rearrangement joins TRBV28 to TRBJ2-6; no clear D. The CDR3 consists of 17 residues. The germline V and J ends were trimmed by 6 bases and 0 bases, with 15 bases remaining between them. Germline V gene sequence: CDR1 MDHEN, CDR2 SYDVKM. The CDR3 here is CASSSPPSTSGANVLTF. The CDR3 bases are TGTGCCAGCAGCTCCCCCCCTTCCACCTCTGGGGCCAACGTCCTGACTTTC.

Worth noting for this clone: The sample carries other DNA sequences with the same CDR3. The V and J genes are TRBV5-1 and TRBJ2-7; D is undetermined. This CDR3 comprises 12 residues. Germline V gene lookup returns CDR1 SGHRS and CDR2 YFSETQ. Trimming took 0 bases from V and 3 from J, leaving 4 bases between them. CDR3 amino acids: CASSLEGYEQYF. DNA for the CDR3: TGCGCCAGCAGCTTGGAGGGCTACGAGCAGTACTTC.